This is a list of T cell receptor beta chains from one sample in a study of T-cell memory formation after mild COVID-19. TCRdb reprocessed the 5' RACE reads with MiXCR, giving one entry per CDR3 protein. Of approximately 270,000 distinct CDR3 sequences in the sample, around 16% were seen once. The specimen was PBMCs or a T cell subset sorted from them (not recorded which). The receptors shown here come from a man aged 18 to 35 who had mild COVID-19 (a few samples of this study predate the infection). Cell type and time point are not known. CDR3s include the opening cysteine and the closing phenylalanine or tryptophan. D genes are given only for firm matches. Size tells how often a clone was seen (once, few, many) or the class of an expanded clone, and some rows leave it out.

>TRBJ1-2|TRBV20-1|few|TRBD1
TGCAGTGCGGGCACAGGACAGGGAGTTGGAGGCTACACCTTC
CSAGTGQGVGGYTF
>TRBJ2-5|TRBV6-2/TRBV6-3|-|-
TGTGCCAGCAGTTACTCGTTGAGGGCCCAAGAGACCCAGTACTTC
CASSYSLRAQETQYF
>TRBJ1-2|TRBV10-3|few|-
TGTGCCATCAGTGCCGGGGACTATGGCTACACCTTC
CAISAGDYGYTF
>TRBJ2-2|TRBV4-3|-|TRBD1
TGCGCCAGCAGCCAATTGACGGGGACAGGGGTCACCGGGGAGCTGTTTTTT
CASSQLTGTGVTGELFF
>TRBJ1-1|TRBV9|few|TRBD1
TGTGCCAGCAGCGCCTCAGACAGGGTTGAAGCTGAAGCTTTCTTT
CASSASDRVEAEAFF
>TRBJ1-1|TRBV29-1|-|TRBD1
TGCAGCGTTGAAGGGTACAGGGGCGCTGAAGCTTTCTTT
CSVEGYRGAEAFF
>TRBJ2-2|TRBV10-3|-|TRBD1
TGTGCCATCAGTGCCGGACAGGCCGGGGAGCTGTTTTTT
CAISAGQAGELFF
>TRBJ1-1|TRBV2|few|-
TGTGCCAGCAGACGGGACATCACTGAAGCTTTCTTT
CASRRDITEAFF
>TRBJ2-7|TRBV12-3/TRBV12-4|-|TRBD1
TGTGCCAGCAGTTCCCGGACAGGGGGCTTTGAGCAGTACTTC
CASSSRTGGFEQYF
>TRBJ1-6|TRBV20-1|-|-
TGCAGTGCTAGGCTGGAGGGTTCCTATAATTCACCCCTCCACTTT
CSARLEGSYNSPLHF
>TRBJ2-1|TRBV9|few|-
TGTGCCAGCACCCCGCCGGGGATGGATGAGCAGTTCTTC
CASTPPGMDEQFF
>TRBJ1-4|TRBV5-8|-|-
TGTGCCAGCCCTGGGTTTAATGAAAAACTGTTTTTT
CASPGFNEKLFF
>TRBJ2-5|TRBV6-5|once|-
TGTGCCAGCAGTTACTCGGGGGTAGAGACCCAGTACTTC
CASSYSGVETQYF
>TRBJ2-3|TRBV7-2|once|-
TGTGCCAGCAGCTTCTGGGAGACCTCCGGGGCAGATACGCAGTATTTT
CASSFWETSGADTQYF
>TRBJ1-1|TRBV2|-|-
TGTGCCAGCAGCGTACAGGGTGCTGCCACTGAAGCTTTCTTT
CASSVQGAATEAFF
>TRBJ1-1|TRBV6-6|few|-
TGTGCCAGCAGACCACCGGACGGGGAAGCTTTCTTT
CASRPPDGEAFF
>TRBJ2-7|TRBV4-1|-|-
TGCGCCAGCAGCCAAGAGCCCGGGAACCGAATCGAGCAGTACTTC
CASSQEPGNRIEQYF
>TRBJ2-1|TRBV5-1|-|TRBD2
TGCGCCAGCAGCGGGGGTCCTAGCGGGGCTCTCTCCTACAATGAGCAGTTCTTC
CASSGGPSGALSYNEQFF
>TRBJ2-4|TRBV4-1|many|TRBD2
TGCGCCAGCAGCCAAGATCGAATACTAGCGGGGGGGCGTAACATTCAGTACTTC
CASSQDRILAGGRNIQYF
>TRBJ1-5|TRBV20-1|many|TRBD1
TGCAGTGCTAGAGTTAACAGGGGTGGGGATCAGCCCCAGCATTTT
CSARVNRGGDQPQHF
>TRBJ1-6|TRBV5-1|-|-
TGCGCCAGCAGCTTAGGGTACACGGATTCACCCCTCCACTTT
CASSLGYTDSPLHF
>TRBJ2-1|TRBV6-6|-|TRBD1
TGTGCCAGCAGTGGATCGACAGGGGAGAATGAGCAGTTCTTC
CASSGSTGENEQFF
>TRBJ1-1|TRBV5-6|few|-
TGTGCCAGCAGCTTTGGTCAGTCTGAAGCTTTCTTT
CASSFGQSEAFF
>TRBJ2-2|TRBV12-3/TRBV12-4|few|TRBD2
TGTGCCAGCAGCCGGGAGGTGGGGCCCGGGGAGCTGTTTTTT
CASSREVGPGELFF
>TRBJ1-1|TRBV11-2|-|-
TGTGCCAGCAGCATGACTGGGGCTGACACTGAAGCTTTCTTT
CASSMTGADTEAFF
>TRBJ1-3|TRBV20-1|many|TRBD1
TGCAGTGCTAGAGTGGCAGGGGGCAGGGACACCATATATTTT
CSARVAGGRDTIYF
>TRBJ2-3|TRBV11-2|few|TRBD1
TGTGCCAGCAGCTTACTAATGGGGACAGGGGTAGATACGCAGTATTTT
CASSLLMGTGVDTQYF
>TRBJ1-1|TRBV5-1|few|-
TGCGCCAGCAGACTGAATGGGGTTAGCACTGAAGCTTTCTTT
CASRLNGVSTEAFF
>TRBJ2-2|TRBV28|few|TRBD1
TGTGCCAGTGACAGGGGTGGGAACACCGGGGAGCTGTTTTTT
CASDRGGNTGELFF
>TRBJ2-1|TRBV20-1|-|-
TGCAGTGCTCTTCACGCCCGACAGGTAGTGCAGTTCTTC
CSALHARQVVQFF
>TRBJ2-1|TRBV7-3|-|-
TGTGCCAGCAGCCCAACGGACGGGGGCCTAAATGAGCAGTTCTTC
CASSPTDGGLNEQFF
>TRBJ1-1|TRBV6-6|-|-
TGTGCCAGCAGTAACGGGGGGGCGAACACTGAAGCTTTCTTT
CASSNGGANTEAFF
>TRBJ2-2|TRBV29-1|-|-
TGCAGCGCCCGTCGGGTATCTAGAACCGGGGAGCTGTTTTTT
CSARRVSRTGELFF
>TRBJ2-3|TRBV7-2|-|TRBD1
TGTGCCAGCAGCCAATGGGGGGGACAGGGACGTACTTTCCAGTATTTT
CASSQWGGQGRTFQYF
>TRBJ2-3|TRBV12-3/TRBV12-4|few|-
TGTGCCAGCAGTCTTCAACAGGGATGGAAGATAGATACGCAGTATTTT
CASSLQQGWKIDTQYF
>TRBJ1-2|TRBV7-2|few|TRBD1
TGTGCCAGCAGCTTAGCACAGGGGCATGGCTACACCTTC
CASSLAQGHGYTF
>TRBJ2-2|TRBV5-1|-|-
TGCGCCAGCAGCCCCAGGGGAAGCGGGGAGCTGTTTTTT
CASSPRGSGELFF
>TRBJ1-2|TRBV6-5|few|-
TGTGCCAGCAGTTATGCGGCAACAGGAGGGAGCAACTATGGCTACACCTTC
CASSYAATGGSNYGYTF
>TRBJ2-6|TRBV4-2|-|-
TGTGCCAGCAGCCGGGGACGGTTCTCTGGGGCCAACGTCCTGACTTTC
CASSRGRFSGANVLTF
>TRBJ1-6|TRBV5-1|few|-
TGCGCCAGCAGCTTGGCCGGGTTGGATTCACCCCTCCACTTT
CASSLAGLDSPLHF
>TRBJ2-1|TRBV4-1|many|TRBD2
TGCGCCAGCAGCACCCTAGCGGGGGGAAACAATGAGCAGTTCTTC
CASSTLAGGNNEQFF
>TRBJ2-5|TRBV4-2|few|-
TGTGCCAGCAGCCAAGGAGGGGGGCCGGGGAACCAAGAGACCCAGTACTTC
CASSQGGGPGNQETQYF
>TRBJ2-3|TRBV7-9|few|-
TGTGCCAGCAGCGGGGGGGGCCCAGATACGCAGTATTTT
CASSGGGPDTQYF
>TRBJ1-5|TRBV6-6|few|TRBD1
TGTGCCAGCAGTTTGCGACAGGGGGCGAGTAATCAGCCCCAGCATTTT
CASSLRQGASNQPQHF
>TRBJ2-7|TRBV20-1|many|-
TGCAGTGCTAGGCTGGGCCATGCCTACGAGCAGTACTTC
CSARLGHAYEQYF
>TRBJ2-7|TRBV12-3/TRBV12-4|-|TRBD1
TGTGCCAGCAGAGAAACACAGGGGGCCCTGGACTACGAGCAGTACTTC
CASRETQGALDYEQYF
>TRBJ2-3|TRBV9|-|-
TGTGCCAGCAACGGGGGTTTCACAGATACGCAGTATTTT
CASNGGFTDTQYF
>TRBJ2-4|TRBV7-2|-|-
TGTGCCAGCAGCTTCGGACAGAAAAACATTCAGTACTTC
CASSFGQKNIQYF
>TRBJ2-1|TRBV7-9|-|-
TGTGCCAGCAGCTTTCCTCCGGATAGCGGAAAATCCTACAATGAGCAGTTCTTC
CASSFPPDSGKSYNEQFF
>TRBJ2-1|TRBV6-5|many|-
TGTGCCAGCAGTTACTGGAGAAATGAGCAGTTCTTC
CASSYWRNEQFF
>TRBJ1-5|TRBV6-6|-|TRBD1
TGTGCCAGCACCGGGACAGTCAATAGCAATCAGCCCCAGCATTTT
CASTGTVNSNQPQHF